These 22 T cell receptor beta chains came from one sample sequenced in a study of T cells in Graves' hyperthyroidism and ophthalmopathy. TCR beta CDR3 regions were amplified from RNA transcripts. RT-PCR in the first round (using the HTBI primer set) targeted the TCR CDR3. TCRdb reprocessed the multiplex PCR reads with MiXCR, giving one entry per CDR3 protein. The sample holds 650,000 to 700,000 distinct CDR3 sequences; 15% to 20% are singletons and the top ten take around 15%. The specimen sequenced was blood. The origin of the receptors is a man aged 50 to 60 with Graves' hyperthyroidism.

The V and J genes are TRBV19 and TRBJ1-1; no reliable D call. Germline CDR1 reads LNHDA; CDR2 reads SQIVND (reference sequence). The CDR3 consists of 13 residues. The V and J ends lost 3 bases and 1 base respectively, with 6 bases between them. CDR3 in DNA: TGTGCCAGTAGTATGGGTACGAACACTGAAGCTTTCTTT. It specifies CASSMGTNTEAFF. The full variable domain, its missing parts supplied by reference TRBV19 and TRBJ1-1, is DGGITQSPKYLFRKEGQNVTLSCEQNLNHDAMYWYRQDPGQGLRLIYYSQIVNDFQKGDIAEGYSVSREKKESFPLTVTSAQKNPTAFYLCASSMGTNTEAFFGQGTRLTVV.

This clonotype has more than one count but fewer than ten. The chain recombines TRBV5-6 with TRBJ2-5; tentative D call: TRBD2 (6 bases). Germline loops: CDR1 SGHDT, CDR2 YYEEEE. This CDR3 has 15 residues. The V and J ends lost 2 bases and 5 bases respectively, with 16 bases between them. The CDR3 spells CASSLILRGFETQYF. The DNA of the CDR3 is TGTGCCAGCAGCTTAATTCTCCGGGGGTTTGAGACCCAGTACTTC.

The V call is TRBV10-2, the J call TRBJ1-5; D is ambiguous. CDR1 is WSHSY and CDR2 is SAAADI in the germline V gene. This CDR3 has 15 residues. V was clipped by 3 bases and J by 0 bases, with 9 bases between them. This chain's CDR3 is CASSEPRNSNQPQHF. CDR3 DNA: TGCGCCAGCAGTGAACCCCGAAATAGCAATCAGCCCCAGCATTTT.

Only a few counts were recorded for this clonotype. The chain recombines TRBV28 with TRBJ2-4; TRBD1 agrees at 7 bases. CDR3 length equals 17 residues. CDR1 and CDR2 from the germline V gene are MDHEN and SYDVKM. V lost 5 bases and J lost 0; bases outside the gene matches: 10. CDR3 bases: TGTGCCAGCAGTCCGACGTTGAGACAGGGAGCCAAAAACATTCAGTACTTC. This sequence encodes CASSPTLRQGAKNIQYF.

In its sample, this clonotype was seen many times. The J gene is TRBJ1-5, the V gene TRBV2, with D maybe TRBD1 (6 bases). Germline V gene data show CDR1 as SNHLY and CDR2 as FYNNEI. Trimming removed 7 bases at V and 7 bases at J, with 17 bases between. This CDR3 comprises 14 residues. Here the CDR3 DNA reads TGTGCCAGCACCCAAGGACAGAGGAAACAGCCCCAGCATTTT. This encodes CASTQGQRKQPQHF.

This chain connects TRBV7-9 to TRBJ2-5, with 8 positions matching TRBD1. The CDR3 contains 14 residues. The V gene's germline CDR1 is SEHNR and CDR2 FQNEAQ (reference sequence). Germline trimming cut 1 base from V and 5 bases from J; bases unmatched to any gene: 3. The CDR3, as DNA: TGTGCCAGCAGCTTAGAAACAGGGGGGGAGACCCAGTACTTC. Its translation: CASSLETGGETQYF.

On this clonotype itself: A much larger clone lies a single base off, so this may be a read error. The rearrangement uses TRBV2 and TRBJ2-7, with TRBD1 as a possible D gene (6 bases). The length of the CDR3 is 14 residues. With 4 bases removed from V and 6 bases from J, the gap between germline ends came to 16 bases. Germline values: CDR1 SNHLY, CDR2 FYNNEI. CDR3 nucleotide sequence: TGTGCCAGCAGTGTAACAGGGATTCCCCGCGAGCAGTACTTC. Its translation is CASSVTGIPREQYF.

This clonotype was seen only once. A much larger clone differs from this one at a single base, so this may be a read error. For the CDR3, the DNA is TGTGCCACCAATGAGGCCAGGGTTACTCAGCCCCAGCATTTT. Translating it yields CATNEARVTQPQHF. The V gene is TRBV24-1, the J gene TRBJ1-5; D is possibly TRBD1 (5 bases). The length of the CDR3 is 14 residues. Trimming took 8 bases from V and 6 from J, leaving 16 bases between them. Germline values: CDR1 KGHDR, CDR2 SFDVKD.

This clonotype was counted between two and nine times. The gene calls are TRBV20-1 and TRBJ1-6; TRBD1 agrees at 8 bases. The CDR3 runs 17 residues. Germline values: CDR1 DFQATT, CDR2 SNEGSKA (reference sequence). V dropped 2 bases and J dropped 10; count of bases not matched to a gene: 16. The CDR3 sequence is CSARWRPTGGRNSPLHF. The DNA of the CDR3 is TGCAGTGCTAGATGGCGACCTACAGGGGGGAGAAACTCACCCCTCCACTTT.

V gene TRBV19 combines with J gene TRBJ1-5; 9 bases map to TRBD1. In germline, CDR1 is LNHDA, CDR2 SQIVND (reference sequence). Losses at the gene ends were 5 bases for V and 4 bases for J; bases not matched to a gene: 6. This CDR3 has 15 amino acids. The CDR3 DNA is TGTGCCAGTAGTGCCGGACAGGGGTGGAATCAGCCCCAGCATTTT. This encodes CASSAGQGWNQPQHF. Full variable domain (missing parts from reference TRBV19 and TRBJ1-5): DGGITQSPKYLFRKEGQNVTLSCEQNLNHDAMYWYRQDPGQGLRLIYYSQIVNDFQKGDIAEGYSVSREKKESFPLTVTSAQKNPTAFYLCASSAGQGWNQPQHFGDGTRLSIL.

The chain recombines TRBV29-1 with TRBJ2-2; TRBD1 might be the D (5 bases). Per germline, CDR1 SQVTM and CDR2 ANQGSEA. Trimming pared 5 bases from V and 4 bases from J, leaving 14 bases between. The CDR3 spans 14 residues. Here the CDR3 reads CSVPTPRGTGELFF. Here the CDR3 DNA reads TGCAGCGTTCCGACCCCAAGGGGCACCGGGGAGCTGTTTTTT.

There are many counts of this clonotype. CDR3 nucleotides: TGCAGTGCTAGACTCGGACAGGGGGCGCGGGAGACCCAGTACTTC. It translates to CSARLGQGARETQYF. This chain links TRBV20-1 with TRBJ2-5, with TRBD1 matching over 11 bases. The ends lost 2 bases at V and 5 bases at J; junction bases unmatched: 7. This CDR3 region has 15 residues. The germline CDR1 and CDR2 sequences are DFQATT and SNEGSKA (reference sequence).

This clonotype was recorded many times. This CDR3 reads CASSSVGTNEKLFF. In nucleotides, the CDR3 is TGTGCCAGCAGCTCGGTTGGCACTAATGAAAAACTGTTTTTT. The gene calls are TRBV7-9 and TRBJ1-4; D unclear. Germline values: CDR1 SEHNR, CDR2 FQNEAQ (reference sequence). The CDR3 extends over 14 amino acids. Trimming took 4 bases from V and 2 from J, leaving 8 bases between them.

This chain joins TRBV19 and TRBJ1-2, with unresolved D. V shed 10 bases and J shed 2 bases, with 11 bases lying between them. Germline V lookup: CDR1 LNHDA, CDR2 SQIVND (reference sequence). This CDR3 contains 12 residues. In DNA, the CDR3 is TGTGCCATTATCCAGGAGAACTATGGCTACACCTTC. Amino acid sequence: CAIIQENYGYTF.

This clonotype showed up many times. The rearrangement links TRBV12-3 or TRBV12-4 to TRBJ2-1; TRBD1 agrees at 7 bases. This CDR3 comprises 18 residues. V lost 5 bases and J lost 4; bases outside the gene matches: 17. CDR3 residues: CASSPSIGTEDGYNEQFF. CDR3 nucleotide sequence: TGTGCCAGCAGTCCCTCAATCGGGACAGAGGACGGGTACAATGAGCAGTTCTTC.

Note on this clonotype: In this CDR3 the conserved last residue, phenylalanine or tryptophan, is missing, so a read error is likely. This chain links TRBV30 with TRBJ2-1; no clear D gene. Germline-derived CDR1 and CDR2 are GTSNPN and SVGIG (reference sequence). This CDR3 comprises 12 residues. V was trimmed by 0 bases and J by 8 bases, leaving 8 bases between them. CDR3 sequence: CAWSVLGDEQFS. CDR3 nucleotide sequence: TGTGCCTGGAGTGTACTTGGGGATGAGCAGTTCTCC.

This clonotype was detected ten times or more. The chain employs TRBV28 and TRBJ2-2; D may correspond to TRBD1 or TRBD2 (5 bases each). The V gene's germline CDR1 is MDHEN and CDR2 SYDVKM. The CDR3 is made up of 15 amino acids. The V gene lost 6 bases and the J gene lost 2 bases, with 13 bases spanning the gap. The CDR3 DNA reads as TGTGCCAGCAGAACCGGGACCGCCAACACCGGGGAGCTGTTTTTT. Amino acids: CASRTGTANTGELFF.

This clonotype was picked up many times. The rearrangement joins TRBV28 to TRBJ2-7; 11 bases align to TRBD2. The trim removed 2 bases at V and 2 bases at J, leaving 8 bases unmatched. Germline V gene sequence: CDR1 MDHEN, CDR2 SYDVKM. The CDR3 totals 17 residues. DNA for the CDR3: TGTGCCAGCAGTTTACCTCCGGGACTAGCGGAACCCTACGAGCAGTACTTC. Its translation is CASSLPPGLAEPYEQYF.

This clonotype was seen many times. The chain uses TRBV11-2 and TRBJ2-5; 12 bases map to TRBD2. Germline V gene data show CDR1 as SGHAT and CDR2 as FQNNGV. The CDR3 covers 17 residues. J was trimmed by 5 bases and V by 1 base; bases with no gene match: 8. In DNA form, the CDR3 reads TGTGCCAGCAGCTTAGGCCTAGCGGGAGGGCGTGGGGAGACCCAGTACTTC. Translating gives CASSLGLAGGRGETQYF.

V is TRBV28 and J is TRBJ2-5; 7 nucleotides match TRBD2. This CDR3 has 15 residues. The germline gives CDR1 MDHEN, CDR2 SYDVKM. Trimming took 6 bases from V and 0 from J; bases not matched to a gene: 7. The CDR3 DNA reads as TGTGCCAGCAGAGCCGGGGGGTTTGACCAAGAGACCCAGTACTTC. Its translation is CASRAGGFDQETQYF.

This clonotype was found many times. This chain uses TRBV11-2 with TRBJ1-6, with 11 bases that match TRBD1. The germline gives CDR1 SGHAT, CDR2 FQNNGV. The trim removed 4 bases at V and 8 bases at J, leaving 1 base unmatched. CDR3 length: 14 amino acids. CDR3 amino acids: CASSWDRGYSPLHF. CDR3 bases: TGTGCCAGCAGCTGGGACAGGGGGTATTCACCCCTCCACTTT. Full variable domain (rest looked up from reference TRBV11-2 and TRBJ1-6): EAGVAQSPRYKIIEKRQSVAFWCNPISGHATLYWYQQILGQGPKLLIQFQNNGVVDDSQLPKDRFSAERLKGVDSTLKIQPAKLEDSAVYLCASSWDRGYSPLHFGNGTRLTVT.

This clonotype was seen at least ten times. The chain recombines TRBV28 with TRBJ1-5, with D possibly TRBD1 on 6 matching bases. From germline, CDR1 is MDHEN and CDR2 SYDVKM. V was shortened by 7 bases and J by 3 bases, with 10 bases between the two germline ends. The CDR3 spans 13 residues. The CDR3 coding sequence is TGTGCCAGCATACAGGGTTACAATCAGCCCCAGCATTTT. Translation: CASIQGYNQPQHF.